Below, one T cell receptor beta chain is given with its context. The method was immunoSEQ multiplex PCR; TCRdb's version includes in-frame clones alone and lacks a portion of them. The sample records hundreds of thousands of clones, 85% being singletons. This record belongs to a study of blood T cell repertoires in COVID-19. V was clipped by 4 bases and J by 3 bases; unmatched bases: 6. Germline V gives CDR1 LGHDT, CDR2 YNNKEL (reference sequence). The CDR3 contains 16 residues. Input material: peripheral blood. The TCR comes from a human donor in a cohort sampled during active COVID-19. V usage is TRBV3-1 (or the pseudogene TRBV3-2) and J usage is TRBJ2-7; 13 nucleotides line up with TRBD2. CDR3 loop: CASSLLTSGRGYEQYF. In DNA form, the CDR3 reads TGTGCCAGCAGCCTCCTAACTAGCGGGAGGGGCTACGAGCAGTACTTC.